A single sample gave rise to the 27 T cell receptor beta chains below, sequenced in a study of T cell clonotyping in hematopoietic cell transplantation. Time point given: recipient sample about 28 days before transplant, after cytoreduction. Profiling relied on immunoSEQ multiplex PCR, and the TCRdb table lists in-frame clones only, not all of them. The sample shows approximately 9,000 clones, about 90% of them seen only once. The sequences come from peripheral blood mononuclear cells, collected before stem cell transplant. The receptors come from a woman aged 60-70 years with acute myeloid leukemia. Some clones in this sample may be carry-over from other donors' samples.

The CDR3 is CAWSVQGGEQFF. Here the CDR3 DNA reads TGTGCCTGGAGTGTACAAGGGGGAGAGCAGTTCTTC. This chain connects TRBV30 to TRBJ2-1; a possible D gene is TRBD1 (6 bases). V was cut by 0 bases and J by 10 bases, with 10 bases left in between. The CDR3 extends over 12 amino acids. From germline, CDR1 is GTSNPN and CDR2 SVGIG (reference sequence).

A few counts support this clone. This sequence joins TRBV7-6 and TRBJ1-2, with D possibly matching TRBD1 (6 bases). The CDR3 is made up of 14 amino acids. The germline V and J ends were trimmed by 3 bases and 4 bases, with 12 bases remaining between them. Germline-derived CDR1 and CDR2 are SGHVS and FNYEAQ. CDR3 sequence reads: CASSFWGAGYGYTF. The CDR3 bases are TGTGCCAGCAGCTTTTGGGGGGCTGGCTATGGCTACACCTTC.

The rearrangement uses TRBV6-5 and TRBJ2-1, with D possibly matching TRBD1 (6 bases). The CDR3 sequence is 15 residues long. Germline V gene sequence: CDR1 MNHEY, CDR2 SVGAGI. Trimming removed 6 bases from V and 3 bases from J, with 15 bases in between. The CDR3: CASSPTPDSYNEQFF. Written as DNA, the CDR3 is TGTGCCAGCAGCCCTACCCCGGACAGCTACAATGAGCAGTTCTTC.

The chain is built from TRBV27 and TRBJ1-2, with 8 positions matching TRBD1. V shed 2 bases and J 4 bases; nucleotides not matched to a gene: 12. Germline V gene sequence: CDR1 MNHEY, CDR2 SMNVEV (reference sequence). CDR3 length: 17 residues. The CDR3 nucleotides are TGTGCCAGCAGTTTAAGGGCGGCAGGGGGCTGGAGCTATGGCTACACCTTC. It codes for CASSLRAAGGWSYGYTF.

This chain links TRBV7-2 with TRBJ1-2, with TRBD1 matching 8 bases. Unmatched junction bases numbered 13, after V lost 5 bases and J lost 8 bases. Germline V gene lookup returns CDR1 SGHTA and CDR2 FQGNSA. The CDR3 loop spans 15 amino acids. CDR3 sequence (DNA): TGTGCCAGCAGCCCCCGGACAGGGAATACAGCCGGCTACACCTTC. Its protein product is CASSPRTGNTAGYTF.

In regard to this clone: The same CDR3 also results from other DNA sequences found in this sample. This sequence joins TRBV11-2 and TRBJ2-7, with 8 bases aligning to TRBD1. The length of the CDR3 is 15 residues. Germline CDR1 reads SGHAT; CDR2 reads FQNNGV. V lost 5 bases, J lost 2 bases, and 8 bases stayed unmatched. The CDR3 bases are TGTGCCAGCAGCCGCGGGACAGGCCTTCCCTACGAGCAGTACTTC. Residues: CASSRGTGLPYEQYF. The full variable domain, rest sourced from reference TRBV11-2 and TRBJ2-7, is EAGVAQSPRYKIIEKRQSVAFWCNPISGHATLYWYQQILGQGPKLLIQFQNNGVVDDSQLPKDRFSAERLKGVDSTLKIQPAKLEDSAVYLCASSRGTGLPYEQYFGPGTRLTVT.

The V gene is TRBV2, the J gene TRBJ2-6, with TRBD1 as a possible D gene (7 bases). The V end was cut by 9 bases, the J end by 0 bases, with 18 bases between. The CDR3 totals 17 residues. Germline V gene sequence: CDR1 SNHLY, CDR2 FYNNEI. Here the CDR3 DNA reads TGTGCCAGTAGCGGACAGGAAGCCCTCTCTGGGGCCAACGTCCTGACTTTC. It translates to CASSGQEALSGANVLTF. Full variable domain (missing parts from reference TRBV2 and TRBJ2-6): EPEVTQTPSHQVTQMGQEVILRCVPISNHLYFYWYRQILGQKVEFLVSFYNNEISEKSEIFDDQFSVERPDGSNFTLKIRSTKLEDSAMYFCASSGQEALSGANVLTFGAGSRLTVL.

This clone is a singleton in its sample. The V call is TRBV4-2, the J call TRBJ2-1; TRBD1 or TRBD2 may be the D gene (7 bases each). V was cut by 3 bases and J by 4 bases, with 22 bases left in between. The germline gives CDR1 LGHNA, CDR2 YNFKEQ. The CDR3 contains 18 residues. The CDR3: CASSHGGGFAGEYNEQFF. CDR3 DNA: TGTGCCAGCAGCCACGGAGGGGGCTTTGCGGGGGAATACAATGAGCAGTTCTTC.

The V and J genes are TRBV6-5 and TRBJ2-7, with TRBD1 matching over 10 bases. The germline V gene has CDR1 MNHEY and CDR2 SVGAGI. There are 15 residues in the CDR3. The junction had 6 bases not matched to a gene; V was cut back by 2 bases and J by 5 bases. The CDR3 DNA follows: TGTGCCAGCAGTTACCCCGGGACAGGGGCCGACGAGCAGTACTTC. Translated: CASSYPGTGADEQYF.

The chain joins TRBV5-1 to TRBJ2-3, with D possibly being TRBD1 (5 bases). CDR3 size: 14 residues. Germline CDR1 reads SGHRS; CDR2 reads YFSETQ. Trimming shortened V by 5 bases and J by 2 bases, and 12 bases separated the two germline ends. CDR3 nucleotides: TGCGCCAGCAGAACAGGCCCCTCCACAGATACGCAGTATTTT. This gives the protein CASRTGPSTDTQYF.

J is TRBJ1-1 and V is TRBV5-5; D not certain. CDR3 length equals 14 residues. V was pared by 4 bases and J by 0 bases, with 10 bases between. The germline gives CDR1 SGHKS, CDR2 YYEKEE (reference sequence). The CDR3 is CASSPVALNTEAFF. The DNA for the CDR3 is TGTGCCAGCAGCCCCGTTGCTTTGAACACTGAAGCTTTCTTT.

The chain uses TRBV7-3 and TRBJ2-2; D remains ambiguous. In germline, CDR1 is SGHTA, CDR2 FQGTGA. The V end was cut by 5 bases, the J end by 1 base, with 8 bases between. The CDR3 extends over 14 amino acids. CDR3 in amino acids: CASSPDRNTGELFF. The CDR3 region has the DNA TGTGCCAGCAGCCCGGACCGGAACACCGGGGAGCTGTTTTTT. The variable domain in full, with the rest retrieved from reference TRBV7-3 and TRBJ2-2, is GAGVSQTPSNKVTEKGKYVELRCDPISGHTALYWYRQSLGQGPEFLIYFQGTGAADDSGLPNDRFFAVRPEGSVSTLKIQRTERGDSAVYLCASSPDRNTGELFFGEGSRLTVL.

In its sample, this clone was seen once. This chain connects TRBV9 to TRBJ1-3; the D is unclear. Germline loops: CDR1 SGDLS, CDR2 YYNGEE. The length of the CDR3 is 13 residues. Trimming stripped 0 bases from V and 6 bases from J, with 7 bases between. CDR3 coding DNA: TGTGCCAGCAGCGTAGAACGGGAAAACACCATATATTTT. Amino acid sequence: CASSVERENTIYF.

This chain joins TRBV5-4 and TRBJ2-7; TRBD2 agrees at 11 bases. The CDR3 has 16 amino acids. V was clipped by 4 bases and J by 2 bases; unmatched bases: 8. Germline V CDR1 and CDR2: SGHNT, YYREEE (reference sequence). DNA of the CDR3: TGTGCCAGCAGCCTCCCTGGGACTAGCGGAACCTACGAGCAGTACTTC. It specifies CASSLPGTSGTYEQYF.

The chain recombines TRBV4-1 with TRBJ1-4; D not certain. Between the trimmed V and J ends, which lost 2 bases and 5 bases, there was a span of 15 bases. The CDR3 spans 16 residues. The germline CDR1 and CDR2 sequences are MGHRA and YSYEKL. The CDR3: CASSQPFQKRNEKLFF. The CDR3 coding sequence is TGCGCCAGCAGCCAACCCTTCCAGAAAAGGAATGAAAAACTGTTTTTT.

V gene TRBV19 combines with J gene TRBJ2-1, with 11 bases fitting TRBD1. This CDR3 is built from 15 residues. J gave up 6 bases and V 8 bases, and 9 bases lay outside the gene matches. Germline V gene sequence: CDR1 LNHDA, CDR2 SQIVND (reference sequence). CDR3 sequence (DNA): TGTGCCAGTGGTTTAGGGACAGGGGGTGTCAATGAGCAGTTCTTC. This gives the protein CASGLGTGGVNEQFF.

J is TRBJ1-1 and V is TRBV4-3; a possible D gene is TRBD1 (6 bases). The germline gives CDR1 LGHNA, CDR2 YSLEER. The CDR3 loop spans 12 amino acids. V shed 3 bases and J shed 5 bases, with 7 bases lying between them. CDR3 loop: CASSQRGTEAFF. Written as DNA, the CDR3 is TGCGCCAGCAGCCAGAGGGGGACTGAAGCTTTCTTT.

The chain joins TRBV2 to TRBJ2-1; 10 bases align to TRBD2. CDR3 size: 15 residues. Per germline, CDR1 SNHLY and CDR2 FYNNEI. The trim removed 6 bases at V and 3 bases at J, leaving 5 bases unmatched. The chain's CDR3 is CASSAGTSDYNEQFF. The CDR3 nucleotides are TGTGCCAGCAGCGCCGGGACTAGCGACTACAATGAGCAGTTCTTC.

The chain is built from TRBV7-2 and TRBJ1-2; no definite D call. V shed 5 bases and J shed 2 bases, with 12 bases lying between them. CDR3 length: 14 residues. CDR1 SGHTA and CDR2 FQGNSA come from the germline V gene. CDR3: CASSPKLDNYGYTF. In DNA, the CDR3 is TGTGCCAGCAGCCCGAAACTGGACAACTATGGCTACACCTTC.

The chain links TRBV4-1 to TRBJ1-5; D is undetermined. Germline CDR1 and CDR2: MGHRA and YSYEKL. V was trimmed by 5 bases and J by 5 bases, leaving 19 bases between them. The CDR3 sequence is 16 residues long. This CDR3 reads CASSAWLRGADQPQHF. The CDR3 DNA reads TGCGCCAGCAGCGCGTGGCTTCGTGGAGCTGATCAGCCCCAGCATTTT.

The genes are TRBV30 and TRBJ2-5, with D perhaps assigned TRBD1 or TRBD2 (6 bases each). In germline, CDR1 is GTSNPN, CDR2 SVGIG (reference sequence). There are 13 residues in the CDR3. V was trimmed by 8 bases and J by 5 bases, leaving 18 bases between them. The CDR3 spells CANKVGGGETQYF. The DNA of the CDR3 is TGTGCCAACAAAGTCGGGGGCGGGGAGACCCAGTACTTC.

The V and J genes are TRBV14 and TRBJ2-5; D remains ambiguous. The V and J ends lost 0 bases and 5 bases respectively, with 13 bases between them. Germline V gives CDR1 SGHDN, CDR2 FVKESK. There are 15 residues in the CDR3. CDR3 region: CASSQDLTRLETQYF. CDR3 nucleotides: TGTGCCAGCAGCCAAGATCTTACGAGGCTGGAGACCCAGTACTTC. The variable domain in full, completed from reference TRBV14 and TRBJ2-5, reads EAGVTQFPSHSVIEKGQTVTLRCDPISGHDNLYWYRRVMGKEIKFLLHFVKESKQDESGMPNNRFLAERTGGTYSTLKVQPAELEDSGVYFCASSQDLTRLETQYFGPGTRLLVL.

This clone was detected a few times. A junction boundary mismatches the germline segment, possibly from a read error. CDR3 protein: CASSLDQGGTSSHNEQFF. CDR3 DNA: TGTGCCAGCAGCTTAGATCAAGGGGGGACTAGCTCCCACAATGAGCAGTTCTTC. The chain couples TRBV11-3 to TRBJ2-1; 9 bases line up with TRBD2. The CDR3 totals 18 residues. Per the germline V gene, CDR1 is SGHNT and CDR2 is YENEEA.

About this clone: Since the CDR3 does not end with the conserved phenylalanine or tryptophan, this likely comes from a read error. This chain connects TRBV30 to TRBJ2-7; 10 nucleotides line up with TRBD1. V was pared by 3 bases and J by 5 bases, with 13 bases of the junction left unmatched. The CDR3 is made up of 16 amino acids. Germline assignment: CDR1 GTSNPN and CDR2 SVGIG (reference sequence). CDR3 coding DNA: TGTGCCTGGAGGGTTGGGCTGGGACAGGGGTTTCACGAGCAGTACTTA. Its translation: CAWRVGLGQGFHEQYL.

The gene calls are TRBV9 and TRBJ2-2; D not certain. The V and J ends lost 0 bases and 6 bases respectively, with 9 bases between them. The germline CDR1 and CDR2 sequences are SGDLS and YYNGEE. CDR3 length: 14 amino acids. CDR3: CASSVVQPPGELFF. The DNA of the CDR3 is TGTGCCAGCAGCGTAGTGCAACCCCCCGGGGAGCTGTTTTTT.

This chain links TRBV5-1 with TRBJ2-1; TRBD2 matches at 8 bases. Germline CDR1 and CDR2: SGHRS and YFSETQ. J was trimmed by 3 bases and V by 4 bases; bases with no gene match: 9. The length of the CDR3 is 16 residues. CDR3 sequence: CASSRAPGTSYNEQFF. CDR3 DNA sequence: TGCGCCAGCAGCAGAGCCCCGGGGACTAGCTACAATGAGCAGTTCTTC.

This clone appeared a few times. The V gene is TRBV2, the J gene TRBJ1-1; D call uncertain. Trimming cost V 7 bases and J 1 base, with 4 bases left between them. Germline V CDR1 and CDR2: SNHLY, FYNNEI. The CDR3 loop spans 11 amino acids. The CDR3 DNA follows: TGTGCCAGCATAGGGAACACTGAAGCTTTCTTT. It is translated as CASIGNTEAFF. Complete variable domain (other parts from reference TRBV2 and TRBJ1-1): EPEVTQTPSHQVTQMGQEVILRCVPISNHLYFYWYRQILGQKVEFLVSFYNNEISEKSEIFDDQFSVERPDGSNFTLKIRSTKLEDSAMYFCASIGNTEAFFGQGTRLTVV.